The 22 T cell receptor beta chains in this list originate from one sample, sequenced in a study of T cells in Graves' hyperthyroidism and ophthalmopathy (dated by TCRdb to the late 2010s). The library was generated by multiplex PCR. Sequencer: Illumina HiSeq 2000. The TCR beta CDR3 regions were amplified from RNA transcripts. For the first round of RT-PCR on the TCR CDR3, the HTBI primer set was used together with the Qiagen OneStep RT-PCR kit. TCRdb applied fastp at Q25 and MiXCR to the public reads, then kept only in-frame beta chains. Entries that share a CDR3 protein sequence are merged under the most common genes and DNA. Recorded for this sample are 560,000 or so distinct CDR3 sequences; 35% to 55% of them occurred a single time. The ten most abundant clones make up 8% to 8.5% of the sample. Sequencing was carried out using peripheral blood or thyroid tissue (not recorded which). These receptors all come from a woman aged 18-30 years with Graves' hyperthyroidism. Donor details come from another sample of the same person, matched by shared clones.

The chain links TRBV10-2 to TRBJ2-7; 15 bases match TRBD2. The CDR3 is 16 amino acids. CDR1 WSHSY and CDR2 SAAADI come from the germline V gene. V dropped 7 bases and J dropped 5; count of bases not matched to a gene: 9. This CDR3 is CASIPGLAGGRDEQYF. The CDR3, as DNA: TGCGCCAGCATTCCGGGACTAGCGGGAGGTAGAGACGAGCAGTACTTC.

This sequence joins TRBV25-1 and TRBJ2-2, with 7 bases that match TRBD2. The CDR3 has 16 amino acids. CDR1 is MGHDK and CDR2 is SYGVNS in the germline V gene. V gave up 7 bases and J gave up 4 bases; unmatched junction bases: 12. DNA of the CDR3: TGTGCCAGCACCTTCCAAAGCGGGGTGGGCACCGGGGAGCTGTTTTTT. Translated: CASTFQSGVGTGELFF.

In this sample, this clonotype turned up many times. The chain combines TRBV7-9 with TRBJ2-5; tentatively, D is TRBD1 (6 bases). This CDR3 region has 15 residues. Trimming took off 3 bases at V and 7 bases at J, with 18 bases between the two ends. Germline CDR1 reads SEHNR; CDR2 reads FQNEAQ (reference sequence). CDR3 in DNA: TGTGCCAGCAGCTTGGCCGGGACCGAAGGGGGGACCCAGTACTTC. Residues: CASSLAGTEGGTQYF.

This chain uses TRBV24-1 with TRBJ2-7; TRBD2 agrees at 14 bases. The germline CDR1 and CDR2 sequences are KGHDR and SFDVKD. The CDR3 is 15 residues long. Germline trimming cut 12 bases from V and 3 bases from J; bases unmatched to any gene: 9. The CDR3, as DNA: TGTGCCCCCGGGACTAGCGGGAGCTTATTCTACGAGCAGTACTTC. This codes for CAPGTSGSLFYEQYF.

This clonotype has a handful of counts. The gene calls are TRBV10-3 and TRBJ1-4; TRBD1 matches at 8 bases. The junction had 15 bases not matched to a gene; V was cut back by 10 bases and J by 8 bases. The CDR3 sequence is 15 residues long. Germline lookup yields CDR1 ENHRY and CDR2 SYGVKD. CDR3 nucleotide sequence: TGTGCCAGCAGAGTCACCGACAGGGGCTGGGAAAAACTGTTTTTT. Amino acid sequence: CASRVTDRGWEKLFF.

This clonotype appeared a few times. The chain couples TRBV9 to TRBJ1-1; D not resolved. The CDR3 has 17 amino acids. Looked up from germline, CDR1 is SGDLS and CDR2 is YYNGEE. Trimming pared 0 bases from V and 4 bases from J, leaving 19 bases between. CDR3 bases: TGTGCCAGCAGCGTAGAGCAGCTCCCCAGGTCGGGCACTGAAGCTTTCTTT. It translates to CASSVEQLPRSGTEAFF. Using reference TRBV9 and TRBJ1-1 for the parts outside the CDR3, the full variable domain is DSGVTQTPKHLITATGQRVTLRCSPRSGDLSVYWYQQSLDQGLQFLIQYYNGEERAKGNILERFSAQQFPDLHSELNLSSLELGDSALYFCASSVEQLPRSGTEAFFGQGTRLTVV.

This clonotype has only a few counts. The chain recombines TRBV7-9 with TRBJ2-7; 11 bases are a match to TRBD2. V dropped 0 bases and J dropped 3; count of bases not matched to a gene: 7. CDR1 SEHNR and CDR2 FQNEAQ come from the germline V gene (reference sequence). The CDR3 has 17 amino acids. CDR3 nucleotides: TGTGCCAGCAGCTTAGCCGGGACTAGCGGTTTTTACTACGAGCAGTACTTC. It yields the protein CASSLAGTSGFYYEQYF.

The CDR3 DNA reads as TGCAGTGCTAGAGGCGTAGGTTCCACTGAAGCTTTCTTT. Translation: CSARGVGSTEAFF. This chain links TRBV20-1 with TRBJ1-1; the D is unclear. The CDR3 length is 13 residues. V was cut by 1 base and J by 4 bases, with 10 bases left in between. CDR1 DFQATT and CDR2 SNEGSKA come from the germline V gene (reference sequence).

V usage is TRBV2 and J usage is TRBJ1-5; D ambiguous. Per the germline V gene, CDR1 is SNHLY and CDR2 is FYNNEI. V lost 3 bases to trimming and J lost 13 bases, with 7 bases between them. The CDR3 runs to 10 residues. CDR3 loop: CASSEGQQHF. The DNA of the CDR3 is TGTGCCAGCAGTGAGGGCCAGCAGCATTTT.

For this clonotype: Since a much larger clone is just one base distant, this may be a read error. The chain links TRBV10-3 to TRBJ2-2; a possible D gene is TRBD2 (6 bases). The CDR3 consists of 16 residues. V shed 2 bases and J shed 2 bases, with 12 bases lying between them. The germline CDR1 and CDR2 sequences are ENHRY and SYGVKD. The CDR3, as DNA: TGTGCCATCAGTGAGCGAGCGGGCACCAACACCGGGGAGCTGTTTTTT. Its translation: CAISERAGTNTGELFF.

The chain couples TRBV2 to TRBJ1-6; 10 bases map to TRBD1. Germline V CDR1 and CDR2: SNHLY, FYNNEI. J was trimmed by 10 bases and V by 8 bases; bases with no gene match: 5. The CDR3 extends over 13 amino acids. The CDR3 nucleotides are TGTGCCAGCTTGACAGGGGGCATCTCACCCCTCCACTTT. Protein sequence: CASLTGGISPLHF.

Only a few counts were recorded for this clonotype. The CDR3 nucleotides read TGTGCCAGCAGGCCAGGGGATTACGGCTCCTACGAGCAGTACTTC. It specifies CASRPGDYGSYEQYF. The genes are TRBV2 and TRBJ2-7, with D perhaps matching TRBD1 (6 bases). Germline V gene data show CDR1 as SNHLY and CDR2 as FYNNEI. Trimming shortened V by 6 bases and J by 0 bases, and 15 bases separated the two germline ends. The CDR3 covers 15 residues.

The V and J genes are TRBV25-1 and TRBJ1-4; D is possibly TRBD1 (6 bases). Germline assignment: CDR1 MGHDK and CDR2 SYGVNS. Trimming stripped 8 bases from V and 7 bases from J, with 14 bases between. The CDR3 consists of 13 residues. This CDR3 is CASGTLGPEKLFF. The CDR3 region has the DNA TGTGCCAGCGGGACATTGGGCCCTGAAAAACTGTTTTTT.

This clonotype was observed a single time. The CDR3 DNA sequence: TGTGCCAGCAGCCAAGAAGGCCAGCGGGAGGGCCCCTACGAGCAGTACTTC. This gives the protein CASSQEGQREGPYEQYF. The chain employs TRBV7-9 and TRBJ2-7; 10 bases are a match to TRBD2. The junction had 12 bases not matched to a gene; V was cut back by 5 bases and J by 2 bases. The CDR3 is 17 amino acids. Germline V gene data show CDR1 as SEHNR and CDR2 as FQNEAQ (reference sequence).

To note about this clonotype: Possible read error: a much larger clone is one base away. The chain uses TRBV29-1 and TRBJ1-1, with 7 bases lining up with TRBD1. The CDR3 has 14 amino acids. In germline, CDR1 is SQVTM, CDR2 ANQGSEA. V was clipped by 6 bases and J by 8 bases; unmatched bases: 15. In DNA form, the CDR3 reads TGCAGCGTAGGAACAGGGGACGCTGGGGACGAAGCTTTCTTT. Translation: CSVGTGDAGDEAFF.

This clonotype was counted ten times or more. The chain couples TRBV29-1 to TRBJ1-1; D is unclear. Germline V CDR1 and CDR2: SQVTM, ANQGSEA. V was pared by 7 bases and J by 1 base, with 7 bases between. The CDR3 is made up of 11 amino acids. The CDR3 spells CSGTWNTEAFF. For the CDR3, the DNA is TGCAGCGGCACATGGAACACTGAAGCTTTCTTT.

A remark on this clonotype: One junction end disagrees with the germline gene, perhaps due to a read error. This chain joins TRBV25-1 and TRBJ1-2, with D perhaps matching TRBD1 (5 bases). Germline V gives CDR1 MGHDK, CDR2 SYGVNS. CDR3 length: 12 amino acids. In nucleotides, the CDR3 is TGTGCCTGCAGTGAAGGGGACTATGGCTACACCTTC. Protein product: CACSEGDYGYTF.

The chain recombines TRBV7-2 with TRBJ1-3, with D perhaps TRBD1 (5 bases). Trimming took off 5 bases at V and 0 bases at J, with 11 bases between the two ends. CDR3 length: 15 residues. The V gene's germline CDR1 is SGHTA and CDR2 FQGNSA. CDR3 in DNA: TGTGCCAGCAGCCCCGTGGGACCCTCTGGAAACACCATATATTTT. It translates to CASSPVGPSGNTIYF.

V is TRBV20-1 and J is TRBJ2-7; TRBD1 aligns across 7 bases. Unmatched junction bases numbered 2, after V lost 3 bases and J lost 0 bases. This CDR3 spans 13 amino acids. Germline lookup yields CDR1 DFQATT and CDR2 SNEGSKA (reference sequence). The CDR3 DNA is TGCAGTGCTAGCTGGGACAGCTCCTACGAGCAGTACTTC. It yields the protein CSASWDSSYEQYF.

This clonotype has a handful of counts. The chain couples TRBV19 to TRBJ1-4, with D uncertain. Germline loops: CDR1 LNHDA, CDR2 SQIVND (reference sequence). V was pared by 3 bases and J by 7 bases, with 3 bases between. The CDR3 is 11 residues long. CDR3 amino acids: CASSIFEKLFF. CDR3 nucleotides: TGTGCCAGTAGTATCTTTGAAAAACTGTTTTTT.

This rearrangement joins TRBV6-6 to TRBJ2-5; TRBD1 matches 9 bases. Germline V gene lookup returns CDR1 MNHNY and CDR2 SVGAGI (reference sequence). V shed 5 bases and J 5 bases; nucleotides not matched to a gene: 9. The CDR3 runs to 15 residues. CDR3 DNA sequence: TGTGCCAGCAGTCGACCGACAGGGGGTTATGAGACCCAGTACTTC. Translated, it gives CASSRPTGGYETQYF.

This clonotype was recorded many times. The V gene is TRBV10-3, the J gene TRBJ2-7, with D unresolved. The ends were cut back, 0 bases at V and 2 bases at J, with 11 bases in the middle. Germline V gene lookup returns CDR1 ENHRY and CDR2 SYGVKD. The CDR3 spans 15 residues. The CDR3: CAISESAGPTYEQYF. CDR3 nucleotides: TGTGCCATCAGTGAGTCGGCAGGTCCTACCTACGAGCAGTACTTC.